This record looks at one T cell receptor (beta chain) sequence and its context. Its binding antigen is unknown. Per-nucleotide qualities are absent, and no much larger clonotype sits a single base away. Donors were around 37 systemically healthy Caucasian individuals from Russia aged about 6 to 100 years. Around 10 milliliters of peripheral blood were drawn from each donor into EDTA-treated Vacutainer tubes. Ficoll-Paque density-gradient centrifugation was used to isolate PBMCs, with at least 6.5 million per sample. Trizol reagent was used to extract total RNA from the PBMCs, yielding at least 6 micrograms per sample. Naive CD45RAhigh/CD27high T cell percentages were measured by flow cytometry on a PBMC aliquot from every donor. Library generation was performed with 5' RACE. The sequencing machine was an Illumina HiSeq 2500. The second PCR ran for roughly 7 to 11 cycles and used a J-beta primer mix along with a sample-barcoded 5' primer. A unique molecular identifier was introduced onto each TCR beta cDNA molecule by a template-switch 5' adaptor carrying 12 random nucleotides. Each sample yielded at least 2.5 million CDR3-containing paired-end reads. All of the RNA was converted into first-strand cDNA using the Mint cDNA synthesis kit, with a TRBC-specific oligonucleotide serving as the primer. Following uracil-DNA glycosylase treatment, a first 18-cycle PCR with universal primers M1SS and BC2_uni_R was performed on all cDNA. The original methods were these. Normalization of each sample was performed by random selection of 1 million high-quality reads, each carrying a distinct molecular identifier. Reads sharing molecular identifiers were discarded rather than binned into consensus sequences. MiTCR, set to a Q25 quality threshold and the strictest error-elimination algorithm, was used for CDR3 identification, clonotype clustering and error correction. A nonparametric unseen species model with Euler transformation was used to estimate a lower bound on total TCR beta diversity. TCRdb reprocessing: public reads trimmed at Q25 with fastp, clones called with MiXCR, in-frame beta chains kept. Here each entry gathers all rows of one CDR3 protein and keeps the most common genes and DNA. The V and J calls follow TCRdb's processing rather than the paper's. The sample data list hundreds of thousands of distinct CDR3 sequences, and about half of these were observed just once. The biggest ten clones account for about 32% of the sample.

Via the germline V gene, CDR1 is KGHSH and CDR2 LQKENI. Measured from the cysteine to the phenylalanine, the CDR3 is 15 residues long. Only the CDR3 part of the read is kept: 45 bases, read in frame from the first base. The germline V and J ends show losses of 2 bases and 5 bases respectively, and no gene match explains 2 bases of the junction. This record comes from a study of blood T cells in healthy people across ages (dated by TCRdb to about 2015). About the study as a whole: Template switching captured roughly one uniquely barcoded TCR beta cDNA molecule per two T cells in model experiments. The study measured age-related changes in TCR beta repertoire diversity using deep sequencing normalized with unique cDNA molecular identifiers. Four age groups were formed from the donors: young (average around 15 years), middle-aged (just under 40), aged (over 55) and long-lived (approximately 80). To avoid experimental bias, donors of different ages were spread randomly across the sequencing lanes. The study analyzed two additional independent replicas of 1 million unique cDNA reads from the same blood draw for two donors, one aged 18 to 30 and one aged 80 or older. Study-wide findings and limitations: Compared with the aged group, more naive CD4+ T cells, fewer expanded clones and increased TCR diversity were shown by the long-lived group, suggesting age selection. Observed TCR beta diversity per million T cells fell roughly linearly with age, and a significant reduction was already apparent by age roughly 40. Donor CMV infection status was unknown, potentially confounding age-related changes in expanded clonotypes. Since profiling was done on bulk unsorted PBMCs, naive and antigen-experienced compartments could not be conclusively compared. The percentage of naive T cells measured by flow cytometry correlated strongly with observed TCR beta diversity. Total diversity estimates from one million sequenced T cells were considered lower bounds and underestimates.

Here the chain combines TRBV18 and TRBJ2-2; 10 bases in the junction line up with TRBD1. Sequencing was done on a sample of blood. The TCR originated in a woman aged 60-70 years in good health. The DNA is as follows: TGTGCCAGCTCACCAGGGACAGGGGAGACCGGGGAGCTGTTTTTT. Its product reads: CASSPGTGETGELFF.